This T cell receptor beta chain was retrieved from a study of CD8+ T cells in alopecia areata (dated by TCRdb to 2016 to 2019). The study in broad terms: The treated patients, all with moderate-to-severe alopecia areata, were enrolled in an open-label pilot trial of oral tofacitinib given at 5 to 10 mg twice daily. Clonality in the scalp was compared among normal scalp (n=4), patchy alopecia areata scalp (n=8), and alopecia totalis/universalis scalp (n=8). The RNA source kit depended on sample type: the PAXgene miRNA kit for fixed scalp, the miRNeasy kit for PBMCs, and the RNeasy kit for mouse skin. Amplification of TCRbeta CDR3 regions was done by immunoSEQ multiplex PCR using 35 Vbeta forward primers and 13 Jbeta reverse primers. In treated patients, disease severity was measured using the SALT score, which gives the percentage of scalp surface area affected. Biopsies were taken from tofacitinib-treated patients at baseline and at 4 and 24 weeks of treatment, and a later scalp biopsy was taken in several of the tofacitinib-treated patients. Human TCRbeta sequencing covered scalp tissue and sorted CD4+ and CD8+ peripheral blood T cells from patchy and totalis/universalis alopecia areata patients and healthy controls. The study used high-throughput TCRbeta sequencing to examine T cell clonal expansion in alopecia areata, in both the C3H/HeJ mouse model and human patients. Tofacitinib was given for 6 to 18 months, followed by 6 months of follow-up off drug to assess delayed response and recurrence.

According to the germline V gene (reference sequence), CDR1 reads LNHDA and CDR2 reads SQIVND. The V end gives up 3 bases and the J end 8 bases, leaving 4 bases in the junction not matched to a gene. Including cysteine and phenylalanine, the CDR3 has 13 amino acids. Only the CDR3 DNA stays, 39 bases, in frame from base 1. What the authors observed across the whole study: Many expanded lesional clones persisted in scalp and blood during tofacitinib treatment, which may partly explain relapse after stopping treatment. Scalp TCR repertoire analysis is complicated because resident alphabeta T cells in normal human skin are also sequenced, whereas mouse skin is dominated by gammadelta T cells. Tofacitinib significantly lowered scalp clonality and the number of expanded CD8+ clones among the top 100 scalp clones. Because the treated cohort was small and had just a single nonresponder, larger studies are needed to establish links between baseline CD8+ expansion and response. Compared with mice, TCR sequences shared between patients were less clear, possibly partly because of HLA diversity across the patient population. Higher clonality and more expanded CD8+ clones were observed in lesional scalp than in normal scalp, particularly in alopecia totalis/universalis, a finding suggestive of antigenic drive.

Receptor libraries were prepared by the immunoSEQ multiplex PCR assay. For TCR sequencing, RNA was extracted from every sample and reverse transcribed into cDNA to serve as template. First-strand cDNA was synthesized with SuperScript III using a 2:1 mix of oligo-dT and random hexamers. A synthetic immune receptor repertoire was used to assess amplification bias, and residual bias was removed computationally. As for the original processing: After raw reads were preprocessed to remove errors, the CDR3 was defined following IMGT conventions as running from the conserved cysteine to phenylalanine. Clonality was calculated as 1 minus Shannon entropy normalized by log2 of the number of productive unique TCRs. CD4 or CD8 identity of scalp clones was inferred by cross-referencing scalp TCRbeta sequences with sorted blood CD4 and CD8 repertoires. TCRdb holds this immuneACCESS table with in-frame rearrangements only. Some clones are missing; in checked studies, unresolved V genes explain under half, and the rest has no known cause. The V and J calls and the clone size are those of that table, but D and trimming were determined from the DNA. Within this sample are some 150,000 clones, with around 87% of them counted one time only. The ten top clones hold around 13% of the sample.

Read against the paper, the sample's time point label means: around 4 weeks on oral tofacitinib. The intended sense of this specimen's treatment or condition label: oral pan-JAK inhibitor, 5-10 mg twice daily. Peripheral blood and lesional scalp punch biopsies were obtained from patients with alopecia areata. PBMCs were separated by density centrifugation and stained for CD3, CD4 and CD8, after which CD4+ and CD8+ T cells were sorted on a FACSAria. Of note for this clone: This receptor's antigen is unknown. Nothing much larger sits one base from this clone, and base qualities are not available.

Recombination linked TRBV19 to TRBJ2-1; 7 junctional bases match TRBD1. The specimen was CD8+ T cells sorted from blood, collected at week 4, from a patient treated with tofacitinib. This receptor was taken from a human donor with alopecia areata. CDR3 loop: CASSMRGLDEQFF. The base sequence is TGTGCCAGTAGTATGAGGGGGCTCGATGAGCAGTTCTTC.